What follows describes a single T cell receptor (beta chain). This entry comes from a study of patients and donors after allogeneic stem cell transplantation. CDR3 length: 12 amino acids. The V end was cut by 5 bases, the J end by 8 bases, with 12 bases between. TCRdb used MiXCR to reprocess the RT-PCR reads, holding one entry per CDR3 protein. The sample holds about a million distinct CDR3 sequences, over 15% seen once. What was sequenced was blood, either unsorted or a sorted T cell fraction (not recorded which). This clonotype was obtained from a human donor who was either an allogeneic HSCT recipient or a stem cell or donor lymphocyte infusion donor (not recorded which). It is not recorded whose cells these are; they may come from a transplant donor. This chain joins TRBV12-3 or TRBV12-4 and TRBJ2-5; tentatively, D is TRBD1 (5 bases). The CDR3 DNA is TGTGCCAGCAGTGCAACAGGAGCTACCCAGTACTTC. This gives the protein CASSATGATQYF.